Shown below are 8 T cell receptor beta chains from a single sample sequenced in a study of T cell responses to AZD1222 COVID-19 vaccine. The assay was immunoSEQ multiplex PCR, and TCRdb's table has in-frame clones only and misses some. The table records 90,000 to 150,000 clones, 80% to 90% of them present only once. Sequenced material: peripheral blood, taken on day 0 of AZD1222 vaccination. The receptor source for this set is an adult in good health.

The CDR3 bases are TGTGCCACCAGCAGAGATCGGAGCCAAGATACGCAGTATTTT. It codes for CATSRDRSQDTQYF. The V call is TRBV15, the J call TRBJ2-3; D remains unclear. The ends were cut back, 0 bases at V and 5 bases at J, with 9 bases in the middle. CDR1 and CDR2 from the germline V gene are LNHNV and YYDKDF (reference sequence). The CDR3 is 14 residues long.

The chain joins TRBV10-3 to TRBJ1-2; D is ambiguous. The CDR3 runs 12 residues. Trimming left V 0 bases short and J 10 bases short, with 9 bases between. Germline V gene lookup returns CDR1 ENHRY and CDR2 SYGVKD. DNA of the CDR3: TGTGCCATCAGTGAGTCATCGGGTGCCTACACCTTC. Translating gives CAISESSGAYTF.

The chain joins TRBV7-8 to TRBJ2-1; 11 bases line up with TRBD2. This CDR3 is built from 16 residues. With V trimmed by 4 bases and J by 3 bases, 5 bases remained unmatched. The germline gives CDR1 SGHVS, CDR2 FQNEAQ. CDR3 sequence: CASSSPGTSGYNEQFF. In nucleotides, the CDR3 is TGTGCCAGCAGCTCCCCCGGGACTAGCGGCTACAATGAGCAGTTCTTC.

The V call is TRBV5-1, the J call TRBJ2-7; D is possibly TRBD1 (5 bases). With 4 bases removed from V and 2 bases from J, the gap between germline ends came to 16 bases. Per germline, CDR1 SGHRS and CDR2 YFSETQ. CDR3 length equals 15 residues. For the CDR3, the DNA is TGCGCCAGCAGCGGCGCAAGGGGATTTCCCTACGAGCAGTACTTC. This translates into CASSGARGFPYEQYF.

This chain connects TRBV3-1 (or the pseudogene TRBV3-2) to TRBJ2-7, with 9 bases lining up with TRBD2. Germline assignment: CDR1 LGHDT and CDR2 YNNKEL (reference sequence). V lost 1 base and J lost 2; bases outside the gene matches: 3. The CDR3 consists of 15 residues. The CDR3 reads CASSQVGGGAYEQYF. The DNA for the CDR3 is TGTGCCAGCAGCCAAGTCGGCGGGGGGGCCTACGAGCAGTACTTC.

This chain uses TRBV16 with TRBJ1-1; D is undetermined. The CDR3 runs to 17 residues. Germline V gives CDR1 KGHSY, CDR2 FQNENV. V was clipped by 0 bases and J by 3 bases, with 17 bases between them. The DNA of the CDR3 is TGTGCCAGCAGCCAATCGAAGACCGGAAAGGTCGACACTGAAGCTTTCTTT. It specifies CASSQSKTGKVDTEAFF.

The chain joins TRBV28 to TRBJ1-2, with 12 nucleotides matching TRBD1. Germline V gene data show CDR1 as MDHEN and CDR2 as SYDVKM. V was clipped by 6 bases and J by 7 bases; unmatched bases: 6. The CDR3 is 14 amino acids. The DNA for the CDR3 is TGTGCCAGCAGCCTGGGACAGGGGGCTGGTGGCTACACCTTC. Protein product: CASSLGQGAGGYTF.

The chain employs TRBV11-2 and TRBJ2-2, with D hard to call. With 3 bases removed from V and 4 bases from J, the gap between germline ends came to 6 bases. This CDR3 is built from 13 residues. In germline, CDR1 is SGHAT, CDR2 FQNNGV. CDR3 region: CASSFTGTGELFF. The CDR3 DNA reads TGTGCCAGCAGCTTTACTGGCACCGGGGAGCTGTTTTTT.